The T cell receptor beta chain under discussion was sequenced for a study (dated by TCRdb to 2021 to 2024). What the research found in general, with its limitations: Further investigation, including longitudinal sampling and assessment of a control group, is stated by the authors to be required.

Survey-level sequencing on the immunoSEQ platform was used to profile the TCR beta chain repertoires. The original methods were these. Repertoire diversity was quantified by the inverse Simpson index, and CDR3 amino acid length spectratypes and V-J pairing frequencies were compared. To annotate clonotypes specific to SARS-CoV-2, CMV, influenza A and EBV, TCR beta CDR3 sequences were compared against VDJdb. TCRdb re-hosts the immuneACCESS table, in-frame sequences only. Its copies lack some clones; in the studies checked, an unresolved V gene accounts for under half of them, and the cause for the rest is not known. V, J and clone size reflect that table, while D and trimming were determined from the DNA. A total of tens of thousands of clones appear in this sample, roughly 95% of them only once. The top ten constitute approximately 4.4% of the sample. PBMCs were separated from peripheral blood, and TCR beta sequencing was performed on genomic DNA obtained from unsorted PBMCs.

From the cysteine up to the phenylalanine, the CDR3 has a length of 20 residues. Only CDR3 DNA is held: 60 bases, read in frame from base 1. V is cut back by 1 base and J by 3 bases, with 18 bases in the junction unmatched. In the germline V gene (reference sequence), CDR1 corresponds to LGHDT and CDR2 to YNNKEL. On this clone itself: The antigen it recognizes is unknown. No quality values exist for individual bases; no much larger clone is one base distant.

Here the chain combines TRBV3-1 (or the pseudogene TRBV3-2) and TRBJ2-1, with 7 bases matching TRBD2. This TCR derives from a middle-aged man with rheumatoid arthritis. The sequenced sample was PBMCs. The CDR3 sequence is CASSQAPLAGVSLSYNEQFF. The sequence in DNA is TGTGCCAGCAGCCAAGCCCCTTTGGCGGGAGTCTCATTGAGCTACAATGAGCAGTTCTTC.